This T cell receptor beta chain was documented in a study of patients and donors after allogeneic stem cell transplantation. The sample holds many counts of this clonotype. Sequence at one end of the junction differs from germline and may be a read error. One entry per CDR3 protein results from TCRdb running MiXCR on the RT-PCR reads. The sample shows 390,000 or so distinct CDR3 sequences, about a sixth of them seen only once. Material: blood, either unsorted or a sorted T cell fraction (not recorded which). The TCR sequence derives from a human donor who was either an allogeneic HSCT recipient or a stem cell or donor lymphocyte infusion donor (not recorded which). It is not recorded whose cells these are; they may come from a transplant donor.

The CDR3 here is CASSLDRAGNTIYF. The CDR3 DNA reads as TGTGCCAGCAGTTTGGACAGGGCTGGAAACACCATATATTTT. This chain connects TRBV5-1 to TRBJ1-3; TRBD1 matches 8 bases. This CDR3 region has 14 residues. From germline, CDR1 is SGHRS and CDR2 YFSETQ.